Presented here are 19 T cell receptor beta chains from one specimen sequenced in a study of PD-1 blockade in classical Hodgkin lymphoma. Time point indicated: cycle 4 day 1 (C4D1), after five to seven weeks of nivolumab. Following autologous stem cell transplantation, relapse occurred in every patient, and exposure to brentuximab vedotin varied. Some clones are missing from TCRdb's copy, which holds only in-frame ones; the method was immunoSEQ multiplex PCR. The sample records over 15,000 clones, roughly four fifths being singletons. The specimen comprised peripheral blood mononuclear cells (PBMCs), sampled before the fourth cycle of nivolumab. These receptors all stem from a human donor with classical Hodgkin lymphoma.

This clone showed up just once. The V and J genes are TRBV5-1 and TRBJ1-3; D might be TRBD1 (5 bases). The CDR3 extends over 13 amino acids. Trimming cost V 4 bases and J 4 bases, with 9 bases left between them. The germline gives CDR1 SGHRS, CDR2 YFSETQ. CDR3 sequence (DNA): TGCGCCAGCAGCGGGGGGTCCGGAAACACCATATATTTT. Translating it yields CASSGGSGNTIYF.

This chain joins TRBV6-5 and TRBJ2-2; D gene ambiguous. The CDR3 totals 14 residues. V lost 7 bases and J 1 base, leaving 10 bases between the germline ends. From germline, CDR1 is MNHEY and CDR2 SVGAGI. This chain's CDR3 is CASTPLENTGELFF. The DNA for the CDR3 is TGTGCCAGCACCCCGTTAGAGAACACCGGGGAGCTGTTTTTT.

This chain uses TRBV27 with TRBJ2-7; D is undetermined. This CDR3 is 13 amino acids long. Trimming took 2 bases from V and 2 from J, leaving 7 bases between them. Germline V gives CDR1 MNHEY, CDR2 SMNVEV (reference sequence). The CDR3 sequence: CASSLRVPYEQYF. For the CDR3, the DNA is TGTGCCAGCAGTTTAAGGGTGCCCTACGAGCAGTACTTC.

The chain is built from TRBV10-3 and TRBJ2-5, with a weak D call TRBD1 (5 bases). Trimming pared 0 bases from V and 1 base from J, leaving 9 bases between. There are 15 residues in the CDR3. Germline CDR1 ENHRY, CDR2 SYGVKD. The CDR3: CAISESPGRQETQYF. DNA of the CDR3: TGTGCCATCAGTGAGTCGCCAGGGCGCCAAGAGACCCAGTACTTC.

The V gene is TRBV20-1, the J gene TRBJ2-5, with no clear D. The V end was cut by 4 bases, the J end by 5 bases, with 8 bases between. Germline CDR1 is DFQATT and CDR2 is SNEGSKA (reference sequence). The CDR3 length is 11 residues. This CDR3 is CSATHLETQYF. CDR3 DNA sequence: TGCAGTGCTACCCATCTGGAGACCCAGTACTTC.

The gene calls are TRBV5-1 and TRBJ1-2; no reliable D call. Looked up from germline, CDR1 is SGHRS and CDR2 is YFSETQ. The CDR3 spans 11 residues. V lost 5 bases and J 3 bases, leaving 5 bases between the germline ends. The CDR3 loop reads CASREYYGYTF. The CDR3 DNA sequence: TGCGCCAGCAGGGAGTACTATGGCTACACCTTC. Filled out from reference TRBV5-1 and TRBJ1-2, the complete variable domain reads KAGVTQTPRYLIKTRGQQVTLSCSPISGHRSVSWYQQTPGQGLQFLFEYFSETQRNKGNFPGRFSGRQFSNSRSEMNVSTLELGDSALYLCASREYYGYTFGSGTRLTVV.

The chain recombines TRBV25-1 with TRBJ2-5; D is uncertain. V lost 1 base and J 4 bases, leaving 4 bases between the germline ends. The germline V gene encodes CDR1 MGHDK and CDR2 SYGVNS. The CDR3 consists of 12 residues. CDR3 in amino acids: CASSESRETQYF. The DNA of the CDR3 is TGTGCCAGCAGTGAATCACGAGAGACCCAGTACTTC.

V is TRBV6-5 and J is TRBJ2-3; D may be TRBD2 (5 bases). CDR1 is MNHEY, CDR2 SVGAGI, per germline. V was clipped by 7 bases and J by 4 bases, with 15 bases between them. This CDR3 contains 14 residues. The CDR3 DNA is TGTGCCAGCAAAGGTGGTGTGAGGGCAGATACGCAGTATTTT. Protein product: CASKGGVRADTQYF.

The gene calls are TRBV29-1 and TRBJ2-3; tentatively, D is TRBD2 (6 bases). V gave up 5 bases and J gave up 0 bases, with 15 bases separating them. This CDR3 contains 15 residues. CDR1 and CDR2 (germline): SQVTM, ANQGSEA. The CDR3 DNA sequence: TGCAGCGTTAAGACGCCGGGACTCAGCACAGATACGCAGTATTTT. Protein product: CSVKTPGLSTDTQYF.

The CDR3 DNA reads TGTGCCTGGAGCCCCAGCGGACAGTCGGTCGGGGGCTACACCTTC. It is translated as CAWSPSGQSVGGYTF. V is TRBV30 and J is TRBJ1-2, with D possibly TRBD1 on 6 matching bases. Between the trimmed V and J ends, which lost 3 bases and 8 bases, there was a span of 22 bases. CDR3 length: 15 residues. CDR1 is GTSNPN, CDR2 SVGIG, per germline (reference sequence).

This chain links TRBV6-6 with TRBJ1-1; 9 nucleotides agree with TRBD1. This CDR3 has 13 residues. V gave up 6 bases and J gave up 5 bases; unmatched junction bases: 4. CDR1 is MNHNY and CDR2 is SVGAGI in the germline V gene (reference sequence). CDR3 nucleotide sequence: TGTGCCAGCAGCGGGACAGGGTTAACTGAAGCTTTCTTT. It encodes CASSGTGLTEAFF.

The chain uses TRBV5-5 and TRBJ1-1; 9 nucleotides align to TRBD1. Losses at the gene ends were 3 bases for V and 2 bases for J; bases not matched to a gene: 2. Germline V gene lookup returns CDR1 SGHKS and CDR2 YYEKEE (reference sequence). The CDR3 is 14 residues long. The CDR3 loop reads CASSWGQGNTEAFF. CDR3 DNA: TGTGCCAGCAGCTGGGGACAGGGCAACACTGAAGCTTTCTTT.

The chain's CDR3 is CASSSDRAAPEAFF. In DNA form, the CDR3 reads TGTGCCAGCAGTTCGGACAGGGCGGCCCCTGAAGCTTTCTTT. The chain employs TRBV6-6 and TRBJ1-1; TRBD1 aligns across 8 bases. This CDR3 has 14 residues. The germline gives CDR1 MNHNY, CDR2 SVGAGI (reference sequence). V lost 4 bases to trimming and J lost 6 bases; unmatched junction nucleotides: 7.

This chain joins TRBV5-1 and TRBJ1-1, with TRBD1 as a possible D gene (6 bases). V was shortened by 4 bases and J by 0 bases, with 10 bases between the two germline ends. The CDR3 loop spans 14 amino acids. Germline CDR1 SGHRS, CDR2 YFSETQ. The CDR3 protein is CASSPTGMNTEAFF. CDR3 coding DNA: TGCGCCAGCAGCCCCACAGGGATGAACACTGAAGCTTTCTTT. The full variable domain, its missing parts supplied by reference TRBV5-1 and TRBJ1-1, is KAGVTQTPRYLIKTRGQQVTLSCSPISGHRSVSWYQQTPGQGLQFLFEYFSETQRNKGNFPGRFSGRQFSNSRSEMNVSTLELGDSALYLCASSPTGMNTEAFFGQGTRLTVV.

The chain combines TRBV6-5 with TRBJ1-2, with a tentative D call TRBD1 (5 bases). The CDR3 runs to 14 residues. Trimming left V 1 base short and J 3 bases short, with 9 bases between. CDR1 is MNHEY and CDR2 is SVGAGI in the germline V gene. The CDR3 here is CASSYYGGDYGYTF. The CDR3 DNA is TGTGCCAGCAGTTACTACGGGGGGGACTATGGCTACACCTTC.

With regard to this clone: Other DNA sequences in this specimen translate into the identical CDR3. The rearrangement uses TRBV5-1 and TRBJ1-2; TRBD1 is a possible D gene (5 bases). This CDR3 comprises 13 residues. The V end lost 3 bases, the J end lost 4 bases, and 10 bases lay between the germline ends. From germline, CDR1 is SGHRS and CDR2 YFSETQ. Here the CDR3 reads CASSSAGGYGYTF. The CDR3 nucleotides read TGCGCCAGCAGCTCAGCGGGGGGCTATGGCTACACCTTC.

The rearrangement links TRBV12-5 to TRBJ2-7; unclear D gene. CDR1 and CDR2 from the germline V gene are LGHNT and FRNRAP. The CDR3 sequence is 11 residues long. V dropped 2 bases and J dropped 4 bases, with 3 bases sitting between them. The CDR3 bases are TGTGCTAGTGGTTTGACGTACGAGCAGTACTTC. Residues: CASGLTYEQYF.

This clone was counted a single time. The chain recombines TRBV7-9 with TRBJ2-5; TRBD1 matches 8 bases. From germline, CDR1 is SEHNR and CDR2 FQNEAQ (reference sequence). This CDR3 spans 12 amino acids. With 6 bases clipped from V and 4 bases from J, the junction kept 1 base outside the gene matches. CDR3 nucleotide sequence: TGTGCCAGCAGGGGACAGGCAGAGACCCAGTACTTC. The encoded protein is CASRGQAETQYF.

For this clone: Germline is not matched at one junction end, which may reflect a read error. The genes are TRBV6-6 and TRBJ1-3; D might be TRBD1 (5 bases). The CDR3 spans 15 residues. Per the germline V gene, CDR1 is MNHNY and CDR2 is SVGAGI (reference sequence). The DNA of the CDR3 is TGTGCCACCAGTTACACTACAGGCTCCGGAAACACCATATATTTT. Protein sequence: CATSYTTGSGNTIYF.